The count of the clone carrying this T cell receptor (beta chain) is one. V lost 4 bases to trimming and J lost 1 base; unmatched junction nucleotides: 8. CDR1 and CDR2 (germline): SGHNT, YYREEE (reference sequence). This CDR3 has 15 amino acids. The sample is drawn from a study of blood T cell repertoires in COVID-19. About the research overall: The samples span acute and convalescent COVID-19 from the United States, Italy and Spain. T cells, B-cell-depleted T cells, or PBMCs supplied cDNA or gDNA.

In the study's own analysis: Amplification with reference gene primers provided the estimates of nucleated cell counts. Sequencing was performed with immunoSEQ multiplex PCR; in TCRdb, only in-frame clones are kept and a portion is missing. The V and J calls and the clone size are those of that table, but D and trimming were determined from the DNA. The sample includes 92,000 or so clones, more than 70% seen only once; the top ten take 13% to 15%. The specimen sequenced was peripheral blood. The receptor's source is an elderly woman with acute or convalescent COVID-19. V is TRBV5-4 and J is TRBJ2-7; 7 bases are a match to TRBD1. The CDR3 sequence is CASSPFGTVSYEQYF. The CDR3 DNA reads TGTGCCAGCAGCCCATTTGGGACAGTTTCCTACGAGCAGTACTTC.